Presented here are 24 T cell receptor beta chains from one specimen sequenced in a study of control samples from healthy donors and cancer patients (dated by TCRdb to the early 2020s). Library preparation was by the immunoSEQ multiplex PCR assay. TCRdb took this table from immuneACCESS and kept in-frame rearrangements with V and J called. Such tables lack part of the clones; where checked against another copy, unresolved V genes explain under half of the gap, and the rest is unexplained. Across this sample there are around 110,000 clones, with 85% to 90% seen only once. The ten largest make up around 1.2% of the sample. The sequenced sample consisted of PBMCs. These receptors originate from a woman aged 45-59 years with colorectal cancer.

The V gene is TRBV7-6, the J gene TRBJ2-1; TRBD2 matches 14 bases. J lost 7 bases, V lost 5 bases, and 4 bases had no gene match. The CDR3 covers 15 residues. Looked up from germline, CDR1 is SGHVS and CDR2 is FNYEAQ. DNA for the CDR3: TGTGCCAGCAGCCTAAGGACTAGCGGGAGGAATGAGCAGTTCTTC. Protein sequence: CASSLRTSGRNEQFF.

The chain combines TRBV11-2 with TRBJ2-7; maybe TRBD2 (5 bases). Trimming took off 4 bases at V and 3 bases at J, with 16 bases between the two ends. Germline assignment: CDR1 SGHAT and CDR2 FQNNGV. This CDR3 comprises 15 residues. The CDR3 DNA reads as TGTGCCAGCAGCTCACCAGGTAGCGTCGGCTACGAGCAGTACTTC. Amino acid sequence: CASSSPGSVGYEQYF.

The CDR3 loop is CASRQSQSGYEQYF. The CDR3 DNA sequence: TGTGCCAGCAGACAAAGCCAGTCTGGGTACGAGCAGTACTTC. The gene calls are TRBV6-6 and TRBJ2-7; D is ambiguous. Germline V gene sequence: CDR1 MNHNY, CDR2 SVGAGI (reference sequence). V was shortened by 6 bases and J by 4 bases, with 16 bases between the two germline ends. The CDR3 spans 14 residues.

The chain links TRBV19 to TRBJ2-5; D might be TRBD1 (6 bases). This CDR3 has 16 residues. CDR1 LNHDA and CDR2 SQIVND come from the germline V gene (reference sequence). The V end lost 0 bases, the J end lost 4 bases, and 15 bases lay between the germline ends. In DNA form, the CDR3 reads TGTGCCAGTAGTATAGATCTTCCAGGGGTGGGAGAGACCCAGTACTTC. Translating gives CASSIDLPGVGETQYF.

The J gene is TRBJ1-4, the V gene TRBV2; the D gene is possibly TRBD1 (5 bases). Deletions cut 6 bases from V and 0 bases from J, with 8 bases between. Per germline, CDR1 SNHLY and CDR2 FYNNEI. The CDR3 totals 14 residues. The DNA for the CDR3 is TGTGCCAGCAGAAGACAGTCAACTAATGAAAAACTGTTTTTT. It codes for CASRRQSTNEKLFF.

This chain links TRBV19 with TRBJ2-2, with a tentative D call TRBD2 (7 bases). The V end lost 0 bases, the J end lost 4 bases, and 21 bases lay between the germline ends. The CDR3 runs to 19 residues. Germline assignment: CDR1 LNHDA and CDR2 SQIVND (reference sequence). The CDR3 DNA reads TGTGCCAGTAGTATAGATCTAGGGCGGGGGACACCTACCACCGGGGAGCTGTTTTTT. Its translation is CASSIDLGRGTPTTGELFF. The full variable domain, in which reference TRBV19 and TRBJ2-2 provide the parts outside the CDR3, is DGGITQSPKYLFRKEGQNVTLSCEQNLNHDAMYWYRQDPGQGLRLIYYSQIVNDFQKGDIAEGYSVSREKKESFPLTVTSAQKNPTAFYLCASSIDLGRGTPTTGELFFGEGSRLTVL.

The J gene is TRBJ2-6, the V gene TRBV29-1; D is undetermined. The V end lost 4 bases, the J end lost 0 bases, and 4 bases lay between the germline ends. From germline, CDR1 is SQVTM and CDR2 ANQGSEA. CDR3 length equals 13 residues. Here the CDR3 reads CSVASSGANVLTF. Here the CDR3 DNA reads TGCAGCGTTGCATCCTCTGGGGCCAACGTCCTGACTTTC. The variable domain in full, with the rest retrieved from reference TRBV29-1 and TRBJ2-6, is SAVISQKPSRDICQRGTSLTIQCQVDSQVTMMFWYRQQPGQSLTLIATANQGSEATYESGFVIDKFPISRPNLTFSTLTVSNMSPEDSSIYLCSVASSGANVLTFGAGSRLTVL.

V gene TRBV19 combines with J gene TRBJ1-1; D gene uncertain. Germline V gives CDR1 LNHDA, CDR2 SQIVND (reference sequence). V was shortened by 1 base and J by 9 bases, with 12 bases between the two germline ends. The CDR3 sequence is 13 residues long. CDR3 region: CASSIGPNYKAFF. CDR3 sequence (DNA): TGTGCCAGTAGTATAGGGCCAAACTATAAAGCTTTCTTT.

This clone showed up just once. The chain uses TRBV9 and TRBJ1-4; maybe TRBD1 (5 bases). The CDR3 is made up of 16 amino acids. Looked up from germline, CDR1 is SGDLS and CDR2 is YYNGEE. Trimming took off 0 bases at V and 0 bases at J, with 9 bases between the two ends. CDR3 bases: TGTGCCAGCAGCGTAGCTGGGGGTGCAACTAATGAAAAACTGTTTTTT. This gives the protein CASSVAGGATNEKLFF.

The chain combines TRBV10-3 with TRBJ2-5, with 8 bases that match TRBD1. Germline V CDR1 and CDR2: ENHRY, SYGVKD. This CDR3 region has 14 residues. After removal of 3 bases from V and 3 bases from J, the junction contained 3 bases not matched to a gene. CDR3 region: CAISDPTGEETQYF. CDR3 coding DNA: TGTGCCATCAGTGACCCGACAGGGGAAGAGACCCAGTACTTC.

To note about this clone: The identical CDR3 is also encoded by other nucleotide sequences in the sample. V and J are TRBV11-2 and TRBJ1-1; D remains unclear. With 5 bases removed from V and 3 bases from J, the gap between germline ends came to 13 bases. The CDR3 consists of 14 residues. CDR1 is SGHAT and CDR2 is FQNNGV in the germline V gene. CDR3 in amino acids: CASSPHFQDTEAFF. The DNA of the CDR3 is TGTGCCAGCAGCCCACATTTCCAGGACACTGAAGCTTTCTTT.

The chain links TRBV6-5 to TRBJ2-7, with 9 bases that match TRBD1. J lost 0 bases, V lost 6 bases, and 6 bases had no gene match. CDR3 length: 15 amino acids. CDR1 and CDR2 from the germline V gene are MNHEY and SVGAGI. CDR3: CASSQAGQGSYEQYF. The CDR3 DNA reads as TGTGCCAGCAGCCAAGCGGGACAGGGCTCCTACGAGCAGTACTTC.

In its sample, this clone was seen once. V and J are TRBV27 and TRBJ2-5, with D perhaps assigned TRBD1 or TRBD2 (6 bases each). CDR1 and CDR2 from the germline V gene are MNHEY and SMNVEV (reference sequence). Trimming stripped 5 bases from V and 5 bases from J, with 15 bases between. This CDR3 is 14 amino acids long. The CDR3: CASSIDWGAETQYF. CDR3 DNA sequence: TGTGCCAGCAGTATAGACTGGGGGGCGGAGACCCAGTACTTC.

The chain joins TRBV6-4 to TRBJ1-5; D is perhaps TRBD1 (6 bases). Trimming cost V 5 bases and J 0 bases, with 11 bases left between them. CDR3 length: 15 amino acids. Germline loops: CDR1 MRHNA, CDR2 SNTAGT. CDR3 sequence (DNA): TGTGCCAGCAGTCCTAGGGGGGATAGCAATCAGCCCCAGCATTTT. This encodes CASSPRGDSNQPQHF.

The chain has TRBV5-5 and TRBJ1-3; no clear D gene. CDR1 is SGHKS and CDR2 is YYEKEE in the germline V gene (reference sequence). Trimming took off 3 bases at V and 0 bases at J, with 13 bases between the two ends. This CDR3 is 16 amino acids long. The CDR3 here is CASSSSYQSSGNTIYF. The CDR3 nucleotides are TGTGCCAGCAGCTCGAGCTATCAAAGCTCTGGAAACACCATATATTTT.

The rearrangement joins TRBV28 to TRBJ2-3; tentatively, D is TRBD2 (5 bases). Germline V lookup: CDR1 MDHEN, CDR2 SYDVKM. The ends were cut back, 8 bases at V and 3 bases at J, with 9 bases in the middle. The CDR3 extends over 12 amino acids. As DNA, the CDR3 is TGTGCCAGCCGGACTGATACAGATACGCAGTATTTT. Its protein product is CASRTDTDTQYF.

The chain recombines TRBV5-1 with TRBJ2-7; D may be TRBD1 (5 bases). Germline V lookup: CDR1 SGHRS, CDR2 YFSETQ. The CDR3 extends over 18 amino acids. The V and J ends lost 0 bases and 3 bases respectively, with 22 bases between them. As DNA, the CDR3 is TGCGCCAGCAGCTTGGCCAGTAACCAGGGCATATTGAGCTACGAGCAGTACTTC. Residues: CASSLASNQGILSYEQYF.

This clone has only one observation. V and J are TRBV28 and TRBJ2-5; D is perhaps TRBD2 (7 bases). Germline CDR1 is MDHEN and CDR2 is SYDVKM. Trimming took 6 bases from V and 2 from J, leaving 19 bases between them. CDR3 length: 16 residues. CDR3 sequence (DNA): TGTGCCAGCAGAAGGGGGGGTAGGAGGGGACAAGAGACCCAGTACTTC. It codes for CASRRGGRRGQETQYF.

The genes are TRBV19 and TRBJ1-5, with TRBD1 as a possible D gene (6 bases). Trimming left V 0 bases short and J 3 bases short, with 9 bases between. This CDR3 has 15 residues. Germline lookup yields CDR1 LNHDA and CDR2 SQIVND (reference sequence). CDR3 protein: CASSIEGDNNQPQHF. CDR3 sequence (DNA): TGTGCCAGTAGTATAGAGGGGGACAACAATCAGCCCCAGCATTTT.

The chain joins TRBV5-5 to TRBJ1-5; the D gene is possibly TRBD1 (5 bases). This CDR3 is 17 amino acids long. Trimming removed 4 bases from V and 6 bases from J, with 23 bases in between. CDR1 SGHKS and CDR2 YYEKEE come from the germline V gene (reference sequence). The CDR3 is CASSPLGVRAVSQPQHF. DNA for the CDR3: TGTGCCAGCAGCCCCCTCGGGGTCAGGGCGGTTAGTCAGCCCCAGCATTTT.

The gene calls are TRBV12-3 or TRBV12-4 and TRBJ1-2; the D gene is possibly TRBD1 (6 bases). The CDR3 loop spans 12 amino acids. The germline V and J ends were trimmed by 4 bases and 4 bases, with 7 bases remaining between them. In DNA form, the CDR3 reads TGTGCCAGCAGTTACAGGGCCTATGGCTACACCTTC. Translating it yields CASSYRAYGYTF.

The chain links TRBV28 to TRBJ2-7; 7 nucleotides agree with TRBD2. Trimming removed 7 bases from V and 0 bases from J; junction bases left unmatched: 6. Germline CDR1 MDHEN, CDR2 SYDVKM. The CDR3 is 14 amino acids. DNA of the CDR3: TGTGCCAGCATCCGTTGGACTAGCTCCTACGAGCAGTACTTC. It yields the protein CASIRWTSSYEQYF. The variable domain in full, completed from reference TRBV28 and TRBJ2-7, reads DVKVTQSSRYLVKRTGEKVFLECVQDMDHENMFWYRQDPGLGLRLIYFSYDVKMKEKGDIPEGYSVSREKKERFSLILESASTNQTSMYLCASIRWTSSYEQYFGPGTRLTVT.

The chain carries TRBV3-1 (or the pseudogene TRBV3-2) and TRBJ2-1; 8 bases are a match to TRBD2. CDR3 length: 16 residues. CDR1 is LGHDT and CDR2 is YNNKEL in the germline V gene (reference sequence). Trimming cost V 0 bases and J 6 bases; bases outside gene matches: 7. This chain's CDR3 is CASSQDPRAGGNEQFF. For the CDR3, the DNA is TGTGCCAGCAGCCAAGATCCCCGTGCGGGGGGCAATGAGCAGTTCTTC.

The chain recombines TRBV7-2 with TRBJ1-5, with D unclear. CDR1 SGHTA and CDR2 FQGNSA come from the germline V gene. Trimming left V 5 bases short and J 4 bases short, with 9 bases between. The CDR3 length is 13 residues. Here the CDR3 DNA reads TGTGCCAGCAGCCTTGACACGAATCAGCCCCAGCATTTT. Translated: CASSLDTNQPQHF.